Following are 5 T cell receptor beta chains from one sample sequenced in a study of blood T cell repertoires in COVID-19. This table comes from immunoSEQ multiplex PCR, and its TCRdb copy is limited to in-frame clones, with some not included. Altogether 200,000 to 250,000 clones are present, around 80% being singletons, with the ten largest covering 9.7%. Sequencing was carried out using peripheral blood. These TCRs come from a man in his fifties or sixties with active or convalescent COVID-19.

The gene calls are TRBV18 and TRBJ2-5, with 9 bases that match TRBD2. The CDR3 is made up of 16 amino acids. With 3 bases clipped from V and 5 bases from J, the junction kept 10 bases outside the gene matches. Germline CDR1 and CDR2: KGHSH and LQKENI. The CDR3 loop is CASSPLASGAVETQYF. CDR3 DNA: TGTGCCAGCTCACCCCTGGCTAGCGGGGCTGTGGAGACCCAGTACTTC.

The rearrangement uses TRBV5-1 and TRBJ2-1; 8 bases match TRBD2. The germline CDR1 and CDR2 sequences are SGHRS and YFSETQ. Trimming at V came to 4 bases and at J to 0 bases, leaving 3 bases not matched to a gene. The CDR3 runs to 15 residues. DNA of the CDR3: TGCGCCAGCAGCATCGGGGGGGCCTCCTACAATGAGCAGTTCTTC. This codes for CASSIGGASYNEQFF.

The chain employs TRBV28 and TRBJ1-1; TRBD1 matches at 7 bases. The CDR3 spans 15 residues. The V and J ends lost 0 bases and 5 bases, in that order; junction bases with no gene match: 6. Germline CDR1 and CDR2: MDHEN and SYDVKM. The CDR3 nucleotides are TGTGCCAGCAGTTTATGGACAGGGCGGAGGACTGAAGCTTTCTTT. Translation gives CASSLWTGRRTEAFF.

This chain uses TRBV5-1 with TRBJ1-2; D is unresolved. This CDR3 is 13 amino acids long. Looked up from germline, CDR1 is SGHRS and CDR2 is YFSETQ. V was pared by 2 bases and J by 4 bases, with 9 bases between. CDR3 sequence: CASSLQTFYGYTF. As DNA, the CDR3 is TGCGCCAGCAGCTTACAAACCTTCTATGGCTACACCTTC. Together with reference TRBV5-1 and TRBJ1-2, the CDR3 gives the full variable domain: KAGVTQTPRYLIKTRGQQVTLSCSPISGHRSVSWYQQTPGQGLQFLFEYFSETQRNKGNFPGRFSGRQFSNSRSEMNVSTLELGDSALYLCASSLQTFYGYTFGSGTRLTVV.

This sequence joins TRBV5-1 and TRBJ1-6; 8 bases agree with TRBD1. This CDR3 is built from 19 residues. V gave up 5 bases and J gave up 10 bases; unmatched junction bases: 23. The germline CDR1 and CDR2 sequences are SGHRS and YFSETQ. The CDR3 sequence is CASSVAGTQGARSGSPLHF. The DNA of the CDR3 is TGCGCCAGCAGTGTAGCTGGGACCCAGGGGGCGAGGAGCGGGTCACCCCTCCACTTT.